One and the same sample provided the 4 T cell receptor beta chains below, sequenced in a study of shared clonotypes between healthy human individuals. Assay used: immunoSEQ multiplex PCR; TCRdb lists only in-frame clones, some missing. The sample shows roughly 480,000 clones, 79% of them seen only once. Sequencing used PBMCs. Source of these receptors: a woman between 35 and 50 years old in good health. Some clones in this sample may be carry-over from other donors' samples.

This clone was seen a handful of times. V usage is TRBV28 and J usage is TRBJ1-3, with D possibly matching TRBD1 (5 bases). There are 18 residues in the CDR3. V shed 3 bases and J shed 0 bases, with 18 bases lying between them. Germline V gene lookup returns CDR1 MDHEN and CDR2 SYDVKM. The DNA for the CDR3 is TGTGCCAGCAGTTTTGCCTTCCGCCAGACAGCCTCTGGAAACACCATATATTTT. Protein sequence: CASSFAFRQTASGNTIYF.

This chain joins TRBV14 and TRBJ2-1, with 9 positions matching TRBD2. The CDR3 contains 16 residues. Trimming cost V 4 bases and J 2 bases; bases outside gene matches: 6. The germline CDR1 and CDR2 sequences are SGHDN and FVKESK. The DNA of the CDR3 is TGTGCCAGCAGCCGTACTAGCGGGCCAACCTACAATGAGCAGTTCTTC. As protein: CASSRTSGPTYNEQFF.

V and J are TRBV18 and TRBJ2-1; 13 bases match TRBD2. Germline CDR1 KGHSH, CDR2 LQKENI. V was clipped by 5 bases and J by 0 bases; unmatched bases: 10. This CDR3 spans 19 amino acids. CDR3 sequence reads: CASSFPGTSGVSSYNEQFF. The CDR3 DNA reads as TGTGCCAGCTCATTCCCCGGGACTAGCGGGGTAAGCTCCTACAATGAGCAGTTCTTC.

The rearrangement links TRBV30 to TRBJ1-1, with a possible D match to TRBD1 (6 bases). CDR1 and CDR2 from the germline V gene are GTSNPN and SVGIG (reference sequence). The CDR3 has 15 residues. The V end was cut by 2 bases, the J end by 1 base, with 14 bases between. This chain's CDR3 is CAWSPQRDTNTEAFF. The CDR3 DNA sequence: TGTGCCTGGAGTCCTCAGCGGGACACGAACACTGAAGCTTTCTTT.